The 15 T cell receptor beta chains given below trace back to one sample, sequenced in a study of blood T cells in healthy people across ages. A second PCR of roughly 7 to 11 cycles used a sample-barcoded 5' primer and a J-beta primer mix. TCRdb reprocessed the 5' RACE reads via MiXCR and lists one record per CDR3 protein. The sample lists hundreds of thousands of distinct CDR3 sequences, more than 50% occurring once. The sample comprised blood. The receptor set was obtained from a man aged 35 to 55 in good health.

The J gene is TRBJ2-4, the V gene TRBV28, with 9 bases matching TRBD2. The J call may be wrong; the DNA end is better matched by TRBJ2-5. The CDR3 spans 17 residues. Germline V gives CDR1 MDHEN, CDR2 SYDVKM. CDR3 sequence reads: CASIDPKAGGYQETQYF. In DNA form, the CDR3 reads TGTGCCAGCATCGACCCTAAAGCGGGAGGCTACCAAGAGACCCAGTACTTC.

This clonotype was recorded a few times. This chain connects TRBV6-6 to TRBJ2-3; D may be TRBD2 (5 bases). The CDR3 extends over 14 amino acids. V lost 2 bases and J lost 4, with 10 bases in between. From germline, CDR1 is MNHNY and CDR2 SVGAGI (reference sequence). CDR3 residues: CASSYAVGADTQYF. The CDR3 region has the DNA TGTGCCAGCAGTTACGCGGTCGGGGCAGATACGCAGTATTTT.

V and J are TRBV11-3 and TRBJ2-7; 11 nucleotides align to TRBD2. The germline V gene encodes CDR1 SGHNT and CDR2 YENEEA. The CDR3 runs to 21 residues. V lost 5 bases to trimming and J lost 1 base; unmatched junction nucleotides: 22. CDR3 coding DNA: TGTGCCAGCAGCGCAAGGACAGTGTTACTAGCGGGAGAAAGTGGGTCCTACGAGCAGTACTTC. Its protein is CASSARTVLLAGESGSYEQYF.

This clonotype occurred a few times. This chain uses TRBV20-1 with TRBJ2-3; weak D call: TRBD2 (6 bases). The CDR3 length is 16 residues. The V gene lost 0 bases and the J gene lost 2 bases, with 15 bases spanning the gap. Germline V gives CDR1 DFQATT, CDR2 SNEGSKA (reference sequence). CDR3 loop: CSARDLVADPTDTQYF. The CDR3 DNA reads TGCAGTGCTAGAGATTTGGTAGCGGATCCCACAGATACGCAGTATTTT.

The chain couples TRBV6-5 to TRBJ2-5; D uncertain. The CDR3 runs to 13 residues. Germline CDR1 MNHEY, CDR2 SVGAGI. V gave up 5 bases and J gave up 11 bases, with 18 bases separating them. Here the CDR3 reads CASSSFRTNEQYF. CDR3 bases: TGTGCCAGCAGTAGCTTTCGGACCAATGAGCAGTACTTC.

The chain carries TRBV4-2 and TRBJ2-7; 7 positions match TRBD2. The length of the CDR3 is 18 residues. Trimming removed 4 bases from V and 5 bases from J; junction bases left unmatched: 20. Germline-derived CDR1 and CDR2 are LGHNA and YNFKEQ. The CDR3 sequence is CASSPRSWGGTIENEQYF. The CDR3 nucleotides read TGTGCCAGCAGCCCTCGGAGCTGGGGGGGGACGATTGAGAACGAGCAGTACTTC.

The V gene is TRBV28, the J gene TRBJ1-1, with D perhaps TRBD1 (5 bases). The CDR3 is 17 amino acids. The V end lost 3 bases, the J end lost 4 bases, and 21 bases lay between the germline ends. Looked up from germline, CDR1 is MDHEN and CDR2 is SYDVKM. The CDR3 DNA is TGTGCCAGCAGTTTCGCGTCGTCTGGGGTGGGGACCACTGAAGCTTTCTTT. Translating gives CASSFASSGVGTTEAFF.

The rearrangement links TRBV5-1 to TRBJ2-1, with 9 bases that match TRBD1. Germline loops: CDR1 SGHRS, CDR2 YFSETQ. The V and J ends lost 0 bases and 8 bases, in that order; junction bases with no gene match: 9. The CDR3 consists of 16 residues. The CDR3 coding sequence is TGCGCCAGCAGCTTGGAAGGACAGGGGATGCCTGATGAGCAGTTCTTC. Its translation is CASSLEGQGMPDEQFF. Supplemented by reference TRBV5-1 and TRBJ2-1, the full variable domain reads KAGVTQTPRYLIKTRGQQVTLSCSPISGHRSVSWYQQTPGQGLQFLFEYFSETQRNKGNFPGRFSGRQFSNSRSEMNVSTLELGDSALYLCASSLEGQGMPDEQFFGPGTRLTVL.

The chain uses TRBV7-2 and TRBJ2-4; 10 bases agree with TRBD2. The CDR3 loop spans 13 amino acids. Trimming took 4 bases from V and 13 from J; bases not matched to a gene: 7. Germline V gene lookup returns CDR1 SGHTA and CDR2 FQGNSA. CDR3 loop: CASSSLAGATQYF. The CDR3 DNA reads as TGTGCCAGCAGCTCTCTAGCGGGAGCGACGCAGTACTTC.

The chain links TRBV27 to TRBJ2-5; D tentatively fits TRBD1 or TRBD2 (6 bases each). Germline lookup yields CDR1 MNHEY and CDR2 SMNVEV (reference sequence). The CDR3 has 14 amino acids. V dropped 3 bases and J dropped 5 bases, with 13 bases sitting between them. The CDR3 loop is CASSFEGGRETQYF. CDR3 in DNA: TGTGCCAGCAGTTTTGAGGGGGGCCGGGAGACCCAGTACTTC.

The rearrangement joins TRBV20-1 to TRBJ2-7, with D possibly being TRBD2 (5 bases). With 5 bases removed from V and 12 bases from J, the gap between germline ends came to 17 bases. Looked up from germline, CDR1 is DFQATT and CDR2 is SNEGSKA (reference sequence). The CDR3 extends over 11 amino acids. In DNA form, the CDR3 reads TGCAGTGCTTCCCGTCAAGGGAGCCCGTACTTC. Amino acids: CSASRQGSPYF.

The chain employs TRBV24-1 and TRBJ2-5, with 7 bases fitting TRBD1. The CDR3 extends over 14 amino acids. Trimming at V came to 4 bases and at J to 3 bases, leaving 4 bases not matched to a gene. CDR1 and CDR2 from the germline V gene are KGHDR and SFDVKD. In DNA form, the CDR3 reads TGTGCCACCAGTGACCGCGACAGGGAAGAGACCCAGTACTTC. It specifies CATSDRDREETQYF.

The chain employs TRBV20-1 and TRBJ1-1, with D uncertain. Per the germline V gene, CDR1 is DFQATT and CDR2 is SNEGSKA (reference sequence). There are 15 residues in the CDR3. V was trimmed by 1 base and J by 6 bases, leaving 18 bases between them. This chain's CDR3 is CSARATNAGVAEAFF. As DNA, the CDR3 is TGCAGTGCTAGAGCCACTAACGCGGGCGTGGCTGAAGCTTTCTTT.

The chain recombines TRBV5-1 with TRBJ2-3; 13 bases are a match to TRBD2. This CDR3 has 18 residues. Germline CDR1 SGHRS, CDR2 YFSETQ. The V and J ends lost 2 bases and 2 bases, in that order; junction bases with no gene match: 8. The CDR3 reads CASSFSRLAGGDTDTQYF. The CDR3 DNA sequence: TGCGCCAGCAGCTTCTCCCGACTAGCGGGAGGTGACACAGATACGCAGTATTTT.

This clonotype was seen repeatedly, ten times or more. The chain uses TRBV20-1 and TRBJ1-2; 7 bases line up with TRBD1. With 5 bases clipped from V and 6 bases from J, the junction kept 15 bases outside the gene matches. CDR1 is DFQATT, CDR2 SNEGSKA, per germline (reference sequence). The CDR3 has 15 residues. The CDR3 sequence: CSADSETGTVNGYTF. The CDR3 DNA is TGCAGTGCTGATTCCGAGACCGGGACAGTGAATGGCTACACCTTC.